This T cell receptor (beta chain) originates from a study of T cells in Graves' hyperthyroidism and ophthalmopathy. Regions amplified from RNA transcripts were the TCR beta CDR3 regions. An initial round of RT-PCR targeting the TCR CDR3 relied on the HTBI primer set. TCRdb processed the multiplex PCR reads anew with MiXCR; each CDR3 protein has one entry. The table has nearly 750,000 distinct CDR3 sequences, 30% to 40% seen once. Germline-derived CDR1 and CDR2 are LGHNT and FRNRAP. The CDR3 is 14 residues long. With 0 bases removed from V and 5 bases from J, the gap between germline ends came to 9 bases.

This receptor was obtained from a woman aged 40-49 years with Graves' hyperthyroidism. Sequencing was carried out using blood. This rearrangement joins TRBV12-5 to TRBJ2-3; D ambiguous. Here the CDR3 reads CASGLVPLGDTQYF. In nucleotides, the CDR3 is TGTGCTAGTGGTTTGGTTCCCCTGGGAGATACGCAGTATTTT.